The rows below give T cell receptor beta chains drawn from one sample of a study of memory CD4+ T cells and cytomegalovirus serostatus. Sequenced by immunoSEQ multiplex PCR; TCRdb stores in-frame clones only, minus some. The table includes under 85,000 clones, roughly 80% detected once. The sample taken for sequencing was memory CD4+ T cells from blood. All receptors derive from an adult in good health and CMV-seropositive. Each CDR3 is given without its conserved first and last residue.

cdr3_length	v_call	j_call	cdr3_aa
13	TRBV2	TRBJ2-1	ASSPTSGGDGEQF
12	TRBV18	TRBJ1-3	ASSPATSGNTIY
11	TRBV28	TRBJ2-7	ASRSGQAYEQY
13	TRBV11-2	TRBJ2-2	ASTSQVGDTGELF
10	TRBV30	TRBJ2-7	AWTYNRGEQY
13	TRBV6-5	TRBJ2-1	ASSLVSGRYNEQF
13	TRBV7-2	TRBJ2-1	ASSKLRGPPNEQF
13	TRBV10-3	TRBJ1-2	AIRIQGRANYGYT
11	TRBV2	TRBJ2-7	ASSLDRTYEQY
12	TRBV6-6	TRBJ1-4	ASSLDPRVEKLF
13	TRBV13	TRBJ1-1	ASSLGPGGGTEAF
12	TRBV10-2	TRBJ1-1	ASSALQGRTEAF
13	TRBV6-1	TRBJ2-2	ASSLGQGNTGELF
12	TRBV6-1	TRBJ1-5	ASTTRHSNQPQH
11	TRBV6-6	TRBJ1-1	ASTIQGDTEAF
11	TRBV11-2	TRBJ2-1	ASSLDLRSEQF
13	TRBV19	TRBJ1-4	ASSGTTGGNEKLF
14	TRBV10-2	TRBJ2-7	ASSPWGRGDSYEQY
13	TRBV11-3	TRBJ2-2	ASSLSVGGTGELF
20	TRBV4-3	TRBJ2-5	ASSQEVGRNLGLAGIQETQY
13	TRBV7-2	TRBJ1-1	ASSFTGVMNTEAF
8	TRBV9	TRBJ2-7	ASSLYEQY
11	TRBV18	TRBJ1-1	ASSLWVNTEAF
12	TRBV2	TRBJ1-6	ASSDDTRDSPLH